This T cell receptor (beta chain) was documented in a study of blood T cells in healthy people across ages (dated by TCRdb to 2013 to 2016). Describing the broader study: In model experiments, template switching captured about one uniquely barcoded TCR beta cDNA molecule for every two T cells. Age-related changes in TCR beta repertoire diversity were measured in the study by deep sequencing normalized with unique cDNA molecular identifiers. Four age groups were formed from the donors: young (average approximately 17 years), middle-aged (just under 40), aged (roughly 58) and long-lived (roughly 81). To avoid experimental bias, donors of different ages were spread randomly across the sequencing lanes. The study analyzed two additional independent replicas of 1 million unique cDNA reads from the same blood draw for two donors, one aged 18 to 30 and one aged 80 or older. Paper-wide results and their limitations: As age increased, observed TCR beta diversity per million T cells dropped in a roughly linear way, and a significant reduction was already evident by age 40. Because profiling used bulk unsorted PBMCs, naive and antigen-experienced compartments could not be compared conclusively. Compared with the aged group, the long-lived group had more naive CD4+ T cells, fewer expanded clones and increased TCR diversity, suggesting age selection. Estimates of total diversity based on one million sequenced T cells were considered lower bounds and underestimates. Donor CMV infection status was unknown, potentially confounding age-related changes in expanded clonotypes. There was a strong correlation between observed TCR beta diversity and the percentage of naive T cells measured by flow cytometry.

Preparation of the library involved 5' RACE. TCRdb names Illumina HiSeq 2500 as the instrument used. A second PCR of about 6 to 11 cycles was performed with a sample-barcoded 5' primer and a J-beta primer mix. A unique molecular identifier was introduced onto each TCR beta cDNA molecule by a template-switch 5' adaptor carrying 12 random nucleotides. Each sample yielded at least 2.5 million CDR3-containing paired-end reads. All of the RNA was converted into first-strand cDNA using the Mint cDNA synthesis kit, with a TRBC-specific oligonucleotide serving as the primer. Following uracil-DNA glycosylase treatment, all cDNA underwent a first 18-cycle PCR with the universal primers M1SS and BC2_uni_R. Per the source publication's procedure: Normalization of each sample was performed by random selection of 1 million high-quality reads, each carrying a distinct molecular identifier. Reads sharing molecular identifiers were discarded rather than binned into consensus sequences. MiTCR, with a Q25 quality threshold and the strictest error-elimination algorithm, was used for CDR3 identification, clonotype clustering and error correction. A nonparametric unseen species model with Euler transformation was used to estimate a lower bound on total TCR beta diversity. The public reads were reprocessed in TCRdb via fastp at Q25 and MiXCR, keeping in-frame beta chains. When rows share a CDR3 protein, they turn into one entry using the most common DNA and genes. The V and J calls here are based on TCRdb, not the publication. The sample contains about 1.6 million distinct CDR3 sequences, about 32% of them found a single time. Of the sample, about 11% falls within the top ten clones.

CDR1 and CDR2, looked up from the germline V gene (reference sequence), are SEHNR and FQNEAQ. For this chain, trimming is 5 bases at the V end and 6 bases at the J end, and the number of junction bases without a gene match is 15. Including the terminal cysteine and phenylalanine, the CDR3 comprises 17 residues. Only CDR3 DNA remains: 51 bases, in frame from the first base. The donors were under 40 Caucasian individuals from Russia, aged 6 to 90 years, who were systemically healthy. Each donor gave ten milliliters of peripheral blood, collected into EDTA-treated Vacutainer tubes. Ficoll-Paque density-gradient centrifugation was used to isolate PBMCs, with at least 6 million obtained per sample. Total RNA was extracted from PBMCs with Trizol reagent, with at least 6 micrograms obtained per sample. Naive CD45RAhigh/CD27high T cell percentages were measured by flow cytometry on a PBMC aliquot from every donor.

In regard to this clonotype: The specificity of this receptor is unknown. No much larger clonotype is one base removed from it; base qualities were not supplied.

Sequences were obtained from blood. The source is a woman in her 30s in good health. The chain is assembled from TRBV7-9 and TRBJ2-1; TRBD1 agrees with 8 junctional bases. This receptor carries the CDR3 CASSGGTGTGGFNEQFF. The DNA reads TGTGCCAGCAGCGGTGGGACCGGGACAGGAGGCTTCAATGAGCAGTTCTTC. The CDR3, completed at both ends by the reference TRBV7-9 and TRBJ2-1 genes, gives the full variable domain DTGVSQNPRHKITKRGQNVTFRCDPISEHNRLYWYRQTLGQGPEFLTYFQNEAQLEKSRLLSDRFSAERPKGSFSTLEIQRTEQGDSAMYLCASSGGTGTGGFNEQFFGPGTRLTVL.